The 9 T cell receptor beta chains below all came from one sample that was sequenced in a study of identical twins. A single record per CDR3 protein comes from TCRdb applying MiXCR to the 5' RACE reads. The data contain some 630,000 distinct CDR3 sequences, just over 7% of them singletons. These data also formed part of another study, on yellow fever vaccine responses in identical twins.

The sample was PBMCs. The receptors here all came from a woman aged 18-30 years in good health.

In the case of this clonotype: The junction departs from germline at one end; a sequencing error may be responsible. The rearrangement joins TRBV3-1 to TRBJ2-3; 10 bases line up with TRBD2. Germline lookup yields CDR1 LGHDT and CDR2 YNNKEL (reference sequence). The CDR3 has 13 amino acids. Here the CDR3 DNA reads TGTGCCAGCAGCCAACCCTTTCTAGCGGGAGTTTACTTT. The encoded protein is CASSQPFLAGVYF.

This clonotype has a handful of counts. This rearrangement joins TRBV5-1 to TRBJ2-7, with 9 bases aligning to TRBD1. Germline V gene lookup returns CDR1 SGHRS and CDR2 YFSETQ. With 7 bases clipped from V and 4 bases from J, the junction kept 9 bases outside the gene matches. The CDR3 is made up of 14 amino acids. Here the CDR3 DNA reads TGCGCCAGCTGCCCCGGACAGGGGACTTACGAGCAGTACGTC. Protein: CASCPGQGTYEQYV.

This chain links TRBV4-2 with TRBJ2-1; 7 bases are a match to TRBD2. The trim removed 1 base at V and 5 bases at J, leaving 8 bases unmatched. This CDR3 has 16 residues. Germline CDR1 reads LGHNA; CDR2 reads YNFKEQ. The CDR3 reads CASSQVWLADNNEQFF. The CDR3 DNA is TGTGCCAGCAGCCAAGTTTGGCTAGCGGATAACAATGAGCAGTTCTTC.

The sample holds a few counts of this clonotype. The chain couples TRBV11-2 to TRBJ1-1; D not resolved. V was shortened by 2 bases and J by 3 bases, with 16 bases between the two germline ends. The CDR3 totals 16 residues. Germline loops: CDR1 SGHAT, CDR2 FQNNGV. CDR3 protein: CASSLIITNLDTEAFF. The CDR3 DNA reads TGTGCCAGCAGCTTAATTATTACGAACCTTGACACTGAAGCTTTCTTT.

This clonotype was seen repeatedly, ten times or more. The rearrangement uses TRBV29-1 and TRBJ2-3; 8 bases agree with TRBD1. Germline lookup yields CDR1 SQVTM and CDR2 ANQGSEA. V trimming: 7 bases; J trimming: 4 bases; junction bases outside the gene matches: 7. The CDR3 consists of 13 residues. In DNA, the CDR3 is TGCAGCGCTTACAGGGGGGTCGCAGATACGCAGTATTTT. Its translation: CSAYRGVADTQYF.

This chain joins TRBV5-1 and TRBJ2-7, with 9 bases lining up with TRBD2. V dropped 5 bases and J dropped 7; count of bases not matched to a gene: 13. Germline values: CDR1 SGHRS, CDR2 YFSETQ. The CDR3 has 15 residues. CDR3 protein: CASSSGLASRGEQYF. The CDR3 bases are TGCGCCAGCAGTTCGGGACTAGCTTCAAGAGGGGAGCAGTACTTC.

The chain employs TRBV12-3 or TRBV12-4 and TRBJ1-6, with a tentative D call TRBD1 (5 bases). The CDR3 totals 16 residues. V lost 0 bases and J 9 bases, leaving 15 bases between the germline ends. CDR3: CASSLANKGLGSPLHF. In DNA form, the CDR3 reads TGTGCCAGCAGTTTAGCGAACAAGGGGCTAGGTTCACCCCTCCACTTT.

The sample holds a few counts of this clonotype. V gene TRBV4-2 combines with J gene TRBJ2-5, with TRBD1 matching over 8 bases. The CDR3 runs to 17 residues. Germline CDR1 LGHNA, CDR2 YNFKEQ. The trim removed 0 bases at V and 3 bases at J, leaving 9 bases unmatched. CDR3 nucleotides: TGTGCCAGCAGCCAAGACCTCGGACAGGGAGGCGAAGAGACCCAGTACTTC. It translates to CASSQDLGQGGEETQYF.

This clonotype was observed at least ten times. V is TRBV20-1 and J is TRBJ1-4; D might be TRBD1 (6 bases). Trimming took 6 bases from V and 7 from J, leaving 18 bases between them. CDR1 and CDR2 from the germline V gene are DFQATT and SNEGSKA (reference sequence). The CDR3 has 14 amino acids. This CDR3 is CSAALRGASEKLFF. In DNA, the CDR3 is TGCAGTGCGGCCCTCCGGGGGGCGAGTGAAAAACTGTTTTTT.